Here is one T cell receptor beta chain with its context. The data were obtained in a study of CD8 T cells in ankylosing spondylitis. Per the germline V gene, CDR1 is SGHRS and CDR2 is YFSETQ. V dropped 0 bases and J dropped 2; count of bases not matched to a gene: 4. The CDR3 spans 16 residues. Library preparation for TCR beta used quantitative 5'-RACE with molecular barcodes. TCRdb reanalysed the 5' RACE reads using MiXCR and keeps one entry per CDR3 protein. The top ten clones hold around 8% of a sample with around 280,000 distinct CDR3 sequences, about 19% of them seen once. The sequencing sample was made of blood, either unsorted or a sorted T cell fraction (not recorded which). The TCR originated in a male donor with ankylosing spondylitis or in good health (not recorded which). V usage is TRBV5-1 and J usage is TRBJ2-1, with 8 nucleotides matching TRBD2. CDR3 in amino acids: CASSLEPSGPYNEQFF. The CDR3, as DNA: TGCGCCAGCAGCTTGGAGCCTAGCGGGCCCTACAATGAGCAGTTCTTC.